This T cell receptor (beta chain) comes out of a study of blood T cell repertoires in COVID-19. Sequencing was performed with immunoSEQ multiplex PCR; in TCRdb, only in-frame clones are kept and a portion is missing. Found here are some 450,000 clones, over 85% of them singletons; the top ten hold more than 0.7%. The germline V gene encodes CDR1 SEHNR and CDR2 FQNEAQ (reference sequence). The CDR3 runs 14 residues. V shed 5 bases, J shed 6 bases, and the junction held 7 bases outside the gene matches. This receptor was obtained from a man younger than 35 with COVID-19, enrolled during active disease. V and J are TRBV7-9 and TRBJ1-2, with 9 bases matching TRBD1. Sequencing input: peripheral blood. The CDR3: CASSAEGQGNGYTF. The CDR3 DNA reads TGTGCCAGCAGCGCCGAGGGACAGGGTAATGGCTACACCTTC.